These T cell receptor beta chains were read from a single sample in a study of T cell changes during pregnancy in multiple sclerosis. The table came from immunoSEQ multiplex PCR; TCRdb's copy has only in-frame clones and leaves some out. The table includes around 38,000 clones, 80% to 95% detected once. This material consisted of CD8+ T cells from peripheral blood mononuclear cells, taken in the third trimester of pregnancy. The receptors stem from a female donor with multiple sclerosis, enrolled in a pregnancy study. Both conserved end residues are part of each CDR3. The D gene is left open where the match is weak. The size of a clone is reported for some rows only, either as once, few or many, or as a class for expanded clones.

j_gene: TRBJ1-1
abundance: .
v_gene: TRBV4-3
d_gene: .
CDR3aa: CASSQMGGDPEAFF
CDR3nt: TGCGCCAGCAGCCAAATGGGGGGGGATCCCGAAGCTTTCTTT

j_gene: TRBJ1-5
abundance: .
v_gene: TRBV19
d_gene: TRBD1
CDR3aa: CATQRDRDNQPQHF
CDR3nt: TGTGCCACCCAACGGGACAGGGACAATCAGCCCCAGCATTTT

j_gene: TRBJ2-1
abundance: .
v_gene: TRBV11-2
d_gene: TRBD2
CDR3aa: CASSPNWPTGGRANEQFF
CDR3nt: TGTGCCAGCAGCCCAAACTGGCCCACTGGCGGGAGGGCCAATGAGCAGTTCTTC

j_gene: TRBJ2-1
abundance: .
v_gene: TRBV29-1
d_gene: TRBD1
CDR3aa: CSVLTGEYYNEQFF
CDR3nt: TGCAGCGTCCTAACAGGGGAATACTACAATGAGCAGTTCTTC

j_gene: TRBJ1-1
abundance: once
v_gene: TRBV30
d_gene: .
CDR3aa: CAWSAGNIMNTEAFF
CDR3nt: TGTGCCTGGTCGGCAGGGAACATTATGAACACTGAAGCTTTCTTT

j_gene: TRBJ1-2
abundance: .
v_gene: TRBV27
d_gene: TRBD1
CDR3aa: CASSLQGFGGYTF
CDR3nt: TGTGCCAGCAGTCTACAGGGGTTCGGAGGCTACACCTTC

j_gene: TRBJ2-7
abundance: .
v_gene: TRBV7-2
d_gene: .
CDR3aa: CASSESPSYEQYF
CDR3nt: TGTGCCAGCAGCGAAAGCCCCTCCTACGAGCAGTACTTC

j_gene: TRBJ2-1
abundance: .
v_gene: TRBV7-9
d_gene: TRBD2
CDR3aa: CASSYSGSPEQFF
CDR3nt: TGTGCCAGCAGCTATAGCGGGAGCCCAGAGCAGTTCTTC

j_gene: TRBJ2-1
abundance: .
v_gene: TRBV11-3
d_gene: TRBD1
CDR3aa: CASSPSRTGYNEQFF
CDR3nt: TGTGCCAGCAGCCCTTCCCGGACAGGGTACAATGAGCAGTTCTTC

j_gene: TRBJ1-2
abundance: .
v_gene: TRBV6-6
d_gene: TRBD1
CDR3aa: CASSPTETGGRGYTF
CDR3nt: TGTGCCAGCAGTCCAACGGAGACAGGGGGCCGCGGCTACACCTTC

j_gene: TRBJ2-1
abundance: .
v_gene: TRBV27
d_gene: .
CDR3aa: CASSLDRYNEQFF
CDR3nt: TGTGCCAGCAGCCTTGACAGGTACAATGAGCAGTTCTTC

j_gene: TRBJ2-7
abundance: .
v_gene: TRBV7-2
d_gene: TRBD2
CDR3aa: CASSPLAGAQEQYF
CDR3nt: TGTGCCAGCAGCCCTCTAGCGGGAGCTCAGGAGCAGTACTTC

j_gene: TRBJ2-7
abundance: once
v_gene: TRBV19
d_gene: .
CDR3aa: CASSLTTASYEQYF
CDR3nt: TGTGCCAGTAGTCTAACGACAGCCTCCTACGAGCAGTACTTC

j_gene: TRBJ2-5
abundance: .
v_gene: TRBV6-4
d_gene: .
CDR3aa: CASSSLGSQYF
CDR3nt: TGTGCCAGCTCTAGCCTAGGGTCCCAGTACTTC

j_gene: TRBJ1-4
abundance: .
v_gene: TRBV5-4
d_gene: .
CDR3aa: CASSAAGATNEKLFF
CDR3nt: TGTGCCAGCAGCGCAGCCGGGGCAACTAATGAAAAACTGTTTTTT

j_gene: TRBJ2-1
abundance: .
v_gene: TRBV27
d_gene: .
CDR3aa: CASSFAQSYNEQFF
CDR3nt: TGTGCCAGCAGTTTCGCCCAGTCCTACAATGAGCAGTTCTTC

j_gene: TRBJ2-7
abundance: .
v_gene: TRBV7-2
d_gene: TRBD1
CDR3aa: CASSKPGQGIEQYF
CDR3nt: TGTGCCAGCAGCAAACCGGGACAGGGGATCGAGCAGTACTTC

j_gene: TRBJ1-2
abundance: once
v_gene: TRBV4-3
d_gene: TRBD1
CDR3aa: CASSQDKGQGVFLQRGYTF
CDR3nt: TGCGCCAGCAGCCAAGATAAAGGACAGGGGGTTTTTCTTCAGCGTGGCTACACCTTC

j_gene: TRBJ2-5
abundance: .
v_gene: TRBV7-9
d_gene: .
CDR3aa: CASSDSLSETQYF
CDR3nt: TGTGCCAGCAGCGACAGCCTTTCGGAGACCCAGTACTTC

j_gene: TRBJ2-5
abundance: .
v_gene: TRBV7-9
d_gene: .
CDR3aa: CASSQSQETQYF
CDR3nt: TGTGCCAGCAGCCAGTCCCAAGAGACCCAGTACTTC

j_gene: TRBJ2-3
abundance: once
v_gene: TRBV10-3
d_gene: .
CDR3aa: CAIRGSTDTQYF
CDR3nt: TGTGCCATCAGGGGCAGCACAGATACGCAGTATTTT

j_gene: TRBJ2-1
abundance: .
v_gene: TRBV6-4
d_gene: .
CDR3aa: CASSAGSSNEQFF
CDR3nt: TGTGCCAGCAGTGCCGGGAGCTCCAATGAGCAGTTCTTC

j_gene: TRBJ2-7
abundance: .
v_gene: TRBV7-9
d_gene: TRBD2
CDR3aa: CASSLDPRGADYEQYF
CDR3nt: TGTGCCAGCAGCTTAGACCCGCGGGGGGCCGACTACGAGCAGTACTTC

j_gene: TRBJ1-2
abundance: .
v_gene: TRBV5-6
d_gene: .
CDR3aa: CASSLTKGAGGYTF
CDR3nt: TGTGCCAGCAGTTTGACCAAAGGGGCAGGTGGCTACACCTTC

j_gene: TRBJ1-4
abundance: .
v_gene: TRBV7-8
d_gene: .
CDR3aa: CASSLGRYNEKLFF
CDR3nt: TGTGCCAGCAGCTTAGGGAGGTATAATGAAAAACTGTTTTTT

j_gene: TRBJ2-4
abundance: .
v_gene: TRBV28
d_gene: TRBD2
CDR3aa: CASSYEGLAGNKNIQYF
CDR3nt: TGTGCCAGCAGTTATGAAGGACTAGCGGGGAACAAAAACATTCAGTACTTC

j_gene: TRBJ2-5
abundance: .
v_gene: TRBV7-9
d_gene: TRBD1
CDR3aa: CASSPLAGGRETQYF
CDR3nt: TGTGCCAGCAGCCCACTGGCAGGGGGCCGGGAGACCCAGTACTTC

j_gene: TRBJ2-1
abundance: .
v_gene: TRBV9
d_gene: .
CDR3aa: CASSVGGGDEQFF
CDR3nt: TGTGCCAGCAGCGTAGGAGGGGGAGATGAGCAGTTCTTC

j_gene: TRBJ2-1
abundance: .
v_gene: TRBV6-5
d_gene: TRBD2
CDR3aa: CASAPGTSGYNEQFF
CDR3nt: TGTGCCAGCGCACCCGGGACTAGCGGCTACAATGAGCAGTTCTTC

j_gene: TRBJ1-5
abundance: .
v_gene: TRBV29-1
d_gene: TRBD1
CDR3aa: CSVGTGVGNQPQHF
CDR3nt: TGCAGCGTGGGTACAGGGGTTGGCAATCAGCCCCAGCATTTT

j_gene: TRBJ1-4
abundance: .
v_gene: TRBV2
d_gene: .
CDR3aa: CASSRDTINEKLFF
CDR3nt: TGTGCCAGCAGCCGGGACACAATTAATGAAAAACTGTTTTTT

j_gene: TRBJ1-1
abundance: few
v_gene: TRBV4-1
d_gene: .
CDR3aa: CASSQDRNTEAFF
CDR3nt: TGCGCCAGCAGCCAAGATCGGAACACTGAAGCTTTCTTT

j_gene: TRBJ2-1
abundance: .
v_gene: TRBV5-1
d_gene: .
CDR3aa: CASSLDYRVDNEQFF
CDR3nt: TGCGCCAGCAGCTTGGATTACAGGGTTGACAATGAGCAGTTCTTC

j_gene: TRBJ2-3
abundance: .
v_gene: TRBV6-1
d_gene: .
CDR3aa: CASSGLADTQYF
CDR3nt: TGTGCCAGCAGTGGATTAGCAGATACGCAGTATTTT

j_gene: TRBJ1-1
abundance: .
v_gene: TRBV19
d_gene: .
CDR3aa: CVSSIRPGGNTEAFF
CDR3nt: TGTGTCAGTAGTATACGCCCAGGAGGGAACACTGAAGCTTTCTTT

j_gene: TRBJ2-7
abundance: .
v_gene: TRBV7-9
d_gene: .
CDR3aa: CASSFGGNYEQYF
CDR3nt: TGTGCCAGCAGCTTTGGCGGAAACTACGAGCAGTACTTC

j_gene: TRBJ2-1
abundance: .
v_gene: TRBV6-4
d_gene: .
CDR3aa: CASSEGRGNEQFF
CDR3nt: TGTGCCAGCAGTGAAGGCAGGGGCAATGAGCAGTTCTTC

j_gene: TRBJ2-1
abundance: .
v_gene: TRBV29-1
d_gene: .
CDR3aa: CSARGGEGARYEQFF
CDR3nt: TGCAGCGCCCGGGGGGGGGAGGGGGCGCGTTATGAGCAGTTCTTC

j_gene: TRBJ2-7
abundance: .
v_gene: TRBV9
d_gene: .
CDR3aa: CASSVGGSGEQYF
CDR3nt: TGTGCCAGCAGCGTAGGGGGATCGGGAGAGCAGTACTTC

j_gene: TRBJ1-1
abundance: .
v_gene: TRBV4-2
d_gene: .
CDR3aa: CASSRTATEAFF
CDR3nt: TGTGCCAGCAGCCGAACAGCCACTGAAGCTTTCTTT

j_gene: TRBJ2-3
abundance: .
v_gene: TRBV5-1
d_gene: .
CDR3aa: CASSLGRPTDTQYF
CDR3nt: TGCGCCAGCAGCCTTGGGCGACCCACAGATACGCAGTATTTT